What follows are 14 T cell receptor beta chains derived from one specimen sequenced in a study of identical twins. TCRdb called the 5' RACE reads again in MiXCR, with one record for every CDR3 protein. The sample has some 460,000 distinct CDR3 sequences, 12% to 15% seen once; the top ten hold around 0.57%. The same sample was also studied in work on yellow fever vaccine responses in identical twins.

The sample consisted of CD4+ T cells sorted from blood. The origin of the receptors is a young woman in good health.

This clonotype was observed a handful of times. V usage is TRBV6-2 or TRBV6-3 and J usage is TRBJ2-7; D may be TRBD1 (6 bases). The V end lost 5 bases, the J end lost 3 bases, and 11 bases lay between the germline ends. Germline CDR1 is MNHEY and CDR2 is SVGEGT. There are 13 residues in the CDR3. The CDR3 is CASSKRQDYEQYF. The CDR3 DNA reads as TGTGCCAGCAGTAAACGACAGGACTACGAGCAGTACTTC.

CDR3 region: CATSDPGGGSETQYF. CDR3 nucleotides: TGTGCCACCAGTGACCCCGGGGGGGGATCGGAGACCCAGTACTTC. The gene calls are TRBV24-1 and TRBJ2-5; the match to TRBD2 covers 8 bases. The CDR3 is 15 amino acids. The V segment lost 4 bases and the J segment 5 bases; nucleotides outside the gene matches: 8. Germline V gives CDR1 KGHDR, CDR2 SFDVKD.

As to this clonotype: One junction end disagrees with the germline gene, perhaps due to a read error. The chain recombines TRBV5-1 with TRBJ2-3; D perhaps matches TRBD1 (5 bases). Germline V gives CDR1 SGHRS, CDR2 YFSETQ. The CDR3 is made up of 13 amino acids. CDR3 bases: TGCGCCAGCAGCTTAGAGCCCACAGGTACGCAGTATTTT. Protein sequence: CASSLEPTGTQYF.

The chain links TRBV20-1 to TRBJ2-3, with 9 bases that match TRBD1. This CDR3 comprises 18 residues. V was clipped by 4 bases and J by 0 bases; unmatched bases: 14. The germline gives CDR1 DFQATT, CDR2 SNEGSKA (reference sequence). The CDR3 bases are TGCAGTGCTAACAAGCGCTCCGGGACAGGGCATAGCACAGATACGCAGTATTTT. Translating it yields CSANKRSGTGHSTDTQYF.

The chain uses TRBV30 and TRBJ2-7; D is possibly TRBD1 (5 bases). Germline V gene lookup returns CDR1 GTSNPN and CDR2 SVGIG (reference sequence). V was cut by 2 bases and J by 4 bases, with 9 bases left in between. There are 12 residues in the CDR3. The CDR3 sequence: CAWSPGQYEQYF. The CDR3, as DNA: TGTGCCTGGAGTCCTGGACAATACGAGCAGTACTTC.

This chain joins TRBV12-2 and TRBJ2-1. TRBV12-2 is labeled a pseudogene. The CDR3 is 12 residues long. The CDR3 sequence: CASRLASYEQFF. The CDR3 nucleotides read TGTGCAAGTCGCTTAGCGTCCTATGAGCAGTTCTTC.

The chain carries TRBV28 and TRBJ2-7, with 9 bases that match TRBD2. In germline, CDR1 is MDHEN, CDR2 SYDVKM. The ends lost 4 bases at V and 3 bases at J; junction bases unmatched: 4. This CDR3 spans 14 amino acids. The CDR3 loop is CASSSSGTFYEQYF. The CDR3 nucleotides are TGTGCCAGCAGTTCTAGCGGGACCTTCTACGAGCAGTACTTC.

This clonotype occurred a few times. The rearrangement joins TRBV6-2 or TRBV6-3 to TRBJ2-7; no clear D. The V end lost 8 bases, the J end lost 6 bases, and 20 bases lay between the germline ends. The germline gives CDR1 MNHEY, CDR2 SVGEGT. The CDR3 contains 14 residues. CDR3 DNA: TGTGCCAGCGGGATAGCCCACAAGATGGGCGAGCAGTACTTC. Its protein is CASGIAHKMGEQYF.

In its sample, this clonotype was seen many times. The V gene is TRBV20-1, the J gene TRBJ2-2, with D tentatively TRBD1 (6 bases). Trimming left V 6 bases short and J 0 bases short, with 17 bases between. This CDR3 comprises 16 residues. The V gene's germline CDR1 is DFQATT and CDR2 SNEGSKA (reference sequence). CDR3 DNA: TGCAGTGCGCCGATTAGACAGGCCCCGAACACCGGGGAGCTGTTTTTT. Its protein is CSAPIRQAPNTGELFF.

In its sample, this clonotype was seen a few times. In DNA, the CDR3 is TGTGCCAGCAGTTCCCGACAGATCATGAACACTGAAGCTTTCTTT. Its protein is CASSSRQIMNTEAFF. The V gene is TRBV27, the J gene TRBJ1-1; tentative D call: TRBD1 (5 bases). V lost 4 bases to trimming and J lost 0 bases, with 12 bases between them. This CDR3 is 15 amino acids long. Germline values: CDR1 MNHEY, CDR2 SMNVEV (reference sequence).

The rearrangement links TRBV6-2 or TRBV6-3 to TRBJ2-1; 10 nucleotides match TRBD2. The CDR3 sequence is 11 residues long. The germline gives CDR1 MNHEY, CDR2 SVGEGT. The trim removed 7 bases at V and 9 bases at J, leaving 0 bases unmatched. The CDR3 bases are TGTGCCAGCAAGCGGGAGGGTGAGCAGTTCTTC. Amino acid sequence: CASKREGEQFF.

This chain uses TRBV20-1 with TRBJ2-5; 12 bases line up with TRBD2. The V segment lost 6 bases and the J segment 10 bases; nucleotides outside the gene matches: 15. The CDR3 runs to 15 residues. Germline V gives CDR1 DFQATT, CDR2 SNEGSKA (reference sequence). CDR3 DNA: TGCAGTGCAGTCGCTCTAGCGGGAGGGCCGGGTGGCCAGTACTTC. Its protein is CSAVALAGGPGGQYF.

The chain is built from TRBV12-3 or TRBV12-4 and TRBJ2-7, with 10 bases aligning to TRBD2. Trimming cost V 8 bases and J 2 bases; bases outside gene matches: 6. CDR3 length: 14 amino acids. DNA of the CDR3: TGTGCCAGCCGTCTAGCGGGAGCGCCCTACGAGCAGTACTTC. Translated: CASRLAGAPYEQYF.

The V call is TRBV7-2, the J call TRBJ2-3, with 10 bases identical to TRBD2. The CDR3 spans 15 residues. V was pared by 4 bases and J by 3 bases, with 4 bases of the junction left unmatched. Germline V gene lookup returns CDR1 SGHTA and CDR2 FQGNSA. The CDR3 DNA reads TGTGCCAGCAGCTACAGAGCGGGGGGGACAGATACGCAGTATTTT. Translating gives CASSYRAGGTDTQYF.